These 17 T cell receptor beta chains share one sample of origin, sequenced in a study of shared clonotypes between healthy human individuals (dated by TCRdb to 2018 to 2021). Libraries were constructed by the immunoSEQ multiplex PCR assay. TCRdb obtained this table from immuneACCESS and retained in-frame rearrangements with V and J assigned. These tables miss some clones; where compared with another copy, unresolved V genes account for less than half of the shortfall, and the remainder is unexplained. A total of 730,000 or so clones appear in this sample, approximately 75% of them only once. Of the sample, approximately 2% falls within the top ten clones. The sequenced sample consisted of memory CD4+ T cells sorted from blood. The cell subset or site label on this specimen signifies: CD45RA-negative fraction. These receptors were collected from a woman under 40 in good health.

CDR3 region: CASSLSLAGSYEQYF. The CDR3, as DNA: TGTGCCAGCAGTTTATCGCTAGCGGGGTCCTACGAGCAGTACTTC. V usage is TRBV28 and J usage is TRBJ2-7, with 9 bases lining up with TRBD2. With V trimmed by 1 base and J by 1 base, 2 bases remained unmatched. The V gene's germline CDR1 is MDHEN and CDR2 SYDVKM. The CDR3 has 15 amino acids.

The CDR3, as DNA: TGTGCCAGCAGTGAAGAGGCGGTCGGGGAGCTGTTTTTT. As protein: CASSEEAVGELFF. The rearrangement links TRBV2 to TRBJ2-2, with D unclear. The V end lost 1 base, the J end lost 7 bases, and 7 bases lay between the germline ends. Germline CDR1 and CDR2: SNHLY and FYNNEI. This CDR3 spans 13 amino acids.

This chain links TRBV28 with TRBJ2-1, with D unresolved. With 5 bases removed from V and 12 bases from J, the gap between germline ends came to 20 bases. The CDR3 length is 14 residues. Germline CDR1 and CDR2: MDHEN and SYDVKM. This chain's CDR3 is CASSVKIPPRGQFF. The DNA of the CDR3 is TGTGCCAGCAGTGTCAAAATCCCTCCTCGCGGGCAGTTCTTC.

The genes are TRBV9 and TRBJ1-2, with D unclear. Germline CDR1 and CDR2: SGDLS and YYNGEE. V was pared by 1 base and J by 5 bases, with 6 bases between. CDR3 size: 12 residues. Here the CDR3 reads CASSVSSYGYTF. The CDR3 DNA follows: TGTGCCAGCAGCGTATCAAGTTATGGCTACACCTTC.

The genes are TRBV7-8 and TRBJ1-1; D not resolved. Germline assignment: CDR1 SGHVS and CDR2 FQNEAQ. The CDR3 runs to 14 residues. Trimming shortened V by 11 bases and J by 0 bases, and 16 bases separated the two germline ends. The DNA for the CDR3 is TGTGCCTGTTCAGGCGACGTAATGAACACTGAAGCTTTCTTT. It is translated as CACSGDVMNTEAFF. Combining the CDR3 with reference TRBV7-8 and TRBJ1-1 gives the whole variable domain GAGVSQSPRYKVAKRGQDVALRCDPISGHVSLFWYQQALGQGPEFLTYFQNEAQLDKSGLPSDRFFAERPEGSVSTLKIQRTQQEDSAVYLCACSGDVMNTEAFFGQGTRLTVV.

The chain uses TRBV28 and TRBJ1-2; D perhaps matches TRBD1 (6 bases). Germline assignment: CDR1 MDHEN and CDR2 SYDVKM. With 3 bases removed from V and 4 bases from J, the gap between germline ends came to 15 bases. This CDR3 has 15 residues. The CDR3 DNA reads TGTGCCAGCAGTTTGACAGGAGGGTCATTCTATGGCTACACCTTC. Its translation is CASSLTGGSFYGYTF.

This chain uses TRBV11-2 with TRBJ1-4; 7 positions agree with TRBD1. This CDR3 is 15 amino acids long. Germline-derived CDR1 and CDR2 are SGHAT and FQNNGV. V dropped 0 bases and J dropped 10; count of bases not matched to a gene: 8. The CDR3, as DNA: TGTGCCAGCAGCTTAGATAGGAACAGGGGAGGAAAACTGTTTTTT. This codes for CASSLDRNRGGKLFF.

The chain combines TRBV6-1 with TRBJ2-7; 7 bases match TRBD1. CDR1 is MNHNS and CDR2 is SASEGT in the germline V gene. The V segment lost 7 bases and the J segment 1 base; nucleotides outside the gene matches: 4. The CDR3 runs 13 residues. The CDR3 reads CASKGARSYEQYF. As DNA, the CDR3 is TGTGCCAGCAAGGGGGCCCGTTCCTACGAGCAGTACTTC.

This clone came up a few times. J is TRBJ2-5 and V is TRBV11-3; the D is unclear. The V and J ends lost 1 base and 7 bases respectively, with 7 bases between them. This CDR3 spans 12 amino acids. The germline gives CDR1 SGHNT, CDR2 YENEEA. The CDR3 spells CASSLGRGTQYF. The CDR3 DNA reads TGTGCCAGCAGCTTAGGACGCGGGACCCAGTACTTC.

This clone was counted only a few times. The chain couples TRBV30 to TRBJ2-5; tentative D call: TRBD2 (5 bases). Per the germline V gene, CDR1 is GTSNPN and CDR2 is SVGIG (reference sequence). This CDR3 comprises 11 residues. Trimming shortened V by 3 bases and J by 11 bases, and 13 bases separated the two germline ends. For the CDR3, the DNA is TGTGCCTGGAGAGGGATGAGGGAGCAGTACTTC. Protein: CAWRGMREQYF.

The chain carries TRBV10-3 and TRBJ1-1; D is possibly TRBD1 (6 bases). The CDR3 sequence is 13 residues long. Germline V lookup: CDR1 ENHRY, CDR2 SYGVKD. Trimming pared 8 bases from V and 5 bases from J, leaving 15 bases between. In DNA form, the CDR3 reads TGTGCCATCTCCCCTGGGGGCTTAACTGAAGCTTTCTTT. Protein: CAISPGGLTEAFF.

The gene calls are TRBV19 and TRBJ1-5; D remains ambiguous. Germline CDR1 LNHDA, CDR2 SQIVND (reference sequence). The germline V and J ends were trimmed by 6 bases and 7 bases, with 19 bases remaining between them. This CDR3 comprises 15 residues. This CDR3 is CASRVGGVIGQPQHF. CDR3 DNA sequence: TGTGCCAGTAGGGTGGGTGGAGTCATCGGGCAGCCCCAGCATTTT.

This chain uses TRBV27 with TRBJ2-1; no clear D. The CDR3 length is 13 residues. The germline gives CDR1 MNHEY, CDR2 SMNVEV (reference sequence). With 3 bases removed from V and 8 bases from J, the gap between germline ends came to 11 bases. DNA of the CDR3: TGTGCCAGCAGTTTCCGGCCAGGTCATGAGCAGTTCTTC. It is translated as CASSFRPGHEQFF.

The V gene is TRBV11-2, the J gene TRBJ2-7; D remains ambiguous. V lost 0 bases and J lost 7, with 10 bases in between. This CDR3 is 13 amino acids long. Germline V gives CDR1 SGHAT, CDR2 FQNNGV. CDR3 protein: CASSLDLGREQYF. As DNA, the CDR3 is TGTGCCAGCAGCTTAGATCTAGGACGGGAGCAGTACTTC.

The chain uses TRBV18 and TRBJ2-1; TRBD2 aligns across 7 bases. The CDR3 has 15 residues. The germline V gene encodes CDR1 KGHSH and CDR2 LQKENI. V lost 3 bases, J lost 7 bases, and 9 bases stayed unmatched. The chain's CDR3 is CASSPASGTGNEQFF. DNA of the CDR3: TGTGCCAGCTCACCGGCGAGCGGGACCGGTAATGAGCAGTTCTTC. Combining the CDR3 with reference TRBV18 and TRBJ2-1 gives the whole variable domain NAGVMQNPRHLVRRRGQEARLRCSPMKGHSHVYWYRQLPEEGLKFMVYLQKENIIDESGMPKERFSAEFPKEGPSILRIQQVVRGDSAAYFCASSPASGTGNEQFFGPGTRLTVL.

The chain links TRBV6-5 to TRBJ2-1, with 10 bases fitting TRBD1. Losses at the gene ends were 7 bases for V and 7 bases for J; bases not matched to a gene: 10. Germline CDR1 and CDR2: MNHEY and SVGAGI. The CDR3 runs 15 residues. The CDR3 spells CASIRDRGRNNEQFF. The CDR3 DNA sequence: TGTGCCAGCATCCGGGACAGGGGTCGTAATAATGAGCAGTTCTTC.

This clone was recorded a few times. The chain links TRBV30 to TRBJ2-2; 9 positions match TRBD2. V lost 5 bases to trimming and J lost 3 bases; unmatched junction nucleotides: 10. In germline, CDR1 is GTSNPN, CDR2 SVGIG (reference sequence). CDR3 length equals 16 residues. In DNA, the CDR3 is TGTGCCTGGGGGGGGATCAGCGGGAGGTACACCGGGGAGCTGTTTTTT. It codes for CAWGGISGRYTGELFF.